This paragraph covers one T cell receptor beta chain sequence. Its antigen remains unidentified. The time point denotes: baseline, week 1 (first vaccination visit). Treatment of the sample: pre-vaccination baseline after standard-of-care therapy. Profiled with immunoSEQ multiplex PCR; TCRdb holds only in-frame clones, not every one. In the table there are about 66,000 clones, approximately 86% of which are singletons. J was trimmed by 2 bases and V by 0 bases; bases with no gene match: 15. Germline CDR1 is LNHNV and CDR2 is YYDKDF (reference sequence). The CDR3 contains 20 residues. The data are from a study of a mutant IDH1 vaccine in newly diagnosed glioma. Overall study results and limits: Patients mounted vaccine-induced immune responses in 85% to 95% of cases.

V usage is TRBV15 and J usage is TRBJ2-3; 9 nucleotides match TRBD1. This receptor was taken from a man aged 30 to 39 with glioma. Material: PBMCs, obtained from a glioma patient treated with radiotherapy, temozolomide or both. As DNA, the CDR3 is TGTGCCACCAGCAGAGAAAATTGGGAAACCGGGACAGGGAACACAGATACGCAGTATTTT. It yields the protein CATSRENWETGTGNTDTQYF. The full variable domain, completed using reference TRBV15 and TRBJ2-3, is DAMVIQNPRYQVTQFGKPVTLSCSQTLNHNVMYWYQQKSSQAPKLLFHYYDKDFNNEADTPDNFQSRRPNTSFCFLDIRSPGLGDTAMYLCATSRENWETGTGNTDTQYFGPGTRLTVL.